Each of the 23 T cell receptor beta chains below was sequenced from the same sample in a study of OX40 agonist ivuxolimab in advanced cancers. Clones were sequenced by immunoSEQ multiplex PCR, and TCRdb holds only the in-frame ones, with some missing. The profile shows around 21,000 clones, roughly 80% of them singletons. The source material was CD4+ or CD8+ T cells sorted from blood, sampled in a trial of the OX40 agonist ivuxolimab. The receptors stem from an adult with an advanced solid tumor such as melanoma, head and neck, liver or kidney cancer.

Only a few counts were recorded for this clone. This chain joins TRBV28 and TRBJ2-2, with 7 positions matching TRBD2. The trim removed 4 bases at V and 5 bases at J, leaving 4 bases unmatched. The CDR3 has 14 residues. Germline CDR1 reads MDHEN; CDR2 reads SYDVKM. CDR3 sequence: CASSSGTNTGELFF. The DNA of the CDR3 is TGTGCCAGCAGTTCCGGGACTAATACCGGGGAGCTGTTTTTT.

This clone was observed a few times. The chain's CDR3 is CAGTSSGNTIYF. The CDR3 coding sequence is TGTGCCGGTACGAGCTCTGGAAACACCATATATTTT. This chain connects TRBV2 to TRBJ1-3; D is ambiguous. Germline assignment: CDR1 SNHLY and CDR2 FYNNEI. Trimming shortened V by 11 bases and J by 0 bases, and 8 bases separated the two germline ends. This CDR3 contains 12 residues. The full variable domain, completed using reference TRBV2 and TRBJ1-3, is EPEVTQTPSHQVTQMGQEVILRCVPISNHLYFYWYRQILGQKVEFLVSFYNNEISEKSEIFDDQFSVERPDGSNFTLKIRSTKLEDSAMYFCAGTSSGNTIYFGEGSWLTVV.

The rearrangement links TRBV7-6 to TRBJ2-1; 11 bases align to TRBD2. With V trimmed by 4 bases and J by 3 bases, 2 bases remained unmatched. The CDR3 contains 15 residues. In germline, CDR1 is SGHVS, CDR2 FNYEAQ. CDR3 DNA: TGTGCCAGCAGCTCCGGACTAGCGGGCTACAATGAGCAGTTCTTC. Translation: CASSSGLAGYNEQFF.

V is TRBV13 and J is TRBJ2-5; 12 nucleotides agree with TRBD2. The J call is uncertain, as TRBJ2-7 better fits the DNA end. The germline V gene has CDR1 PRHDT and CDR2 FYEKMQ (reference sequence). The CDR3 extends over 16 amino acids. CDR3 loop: CASRVTSGGHAYEQYF. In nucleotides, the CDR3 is TGTGCCAGCAGGGTGACTAGCGGGGGTCACGCCTACGAGCAGTACTTC.

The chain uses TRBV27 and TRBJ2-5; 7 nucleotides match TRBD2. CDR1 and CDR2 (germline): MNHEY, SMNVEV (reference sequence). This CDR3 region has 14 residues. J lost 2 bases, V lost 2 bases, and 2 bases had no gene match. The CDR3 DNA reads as TGTGCCAGCAGTTTAAGGGACTATCAAGAGACCCAGTACTTC. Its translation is CASSLRDYQETQYF.

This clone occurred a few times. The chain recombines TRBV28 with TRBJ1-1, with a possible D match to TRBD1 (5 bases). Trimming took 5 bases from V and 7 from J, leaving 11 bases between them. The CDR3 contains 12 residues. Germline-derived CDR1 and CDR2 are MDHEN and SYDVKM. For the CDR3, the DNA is TGTGCCAGCAGTATCCGACAGCGTGAAGCTTTCTTT. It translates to CASSIRQREAFF.

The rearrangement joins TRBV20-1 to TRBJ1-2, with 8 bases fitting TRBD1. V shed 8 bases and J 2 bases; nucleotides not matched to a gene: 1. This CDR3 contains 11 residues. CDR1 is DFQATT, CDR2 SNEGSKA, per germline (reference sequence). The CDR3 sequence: CSYRGNYGYTF. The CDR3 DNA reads TGCAGTTACAGGGGGAACTATGGCTACACCTTC.

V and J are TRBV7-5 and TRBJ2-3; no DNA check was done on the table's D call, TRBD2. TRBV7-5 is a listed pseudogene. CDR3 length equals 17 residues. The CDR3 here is CVRSPPYSTRARDTQYF. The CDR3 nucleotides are TGTGTCAGAAGCCCCCCGTATTCCACTAGGGCGAGAGATACGCAGTATTTT.

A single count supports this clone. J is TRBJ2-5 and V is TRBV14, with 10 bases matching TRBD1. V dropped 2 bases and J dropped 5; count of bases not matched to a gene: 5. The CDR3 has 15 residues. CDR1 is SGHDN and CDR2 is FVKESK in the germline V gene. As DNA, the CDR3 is TGTGCCAGCAGCCAAAGGGACAGGGGAAGGGAGACCCAGTACTTC. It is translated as CASSQRDRGRETQYF.

CDR3 sequence (DNA): TGCGCCATCGGGACAGGGGATGGAAACACCATATATTTT. Its translation is CAIGTGDGNTIYF. The chain uses TRBV10-1 and TRBJ1-3, with TRBD1 matching over 10 bases. Germline assignment: CDR1 WNHNN and CDR2 SYGVQD (reference sequence). CDR3 size: 13 residues. The J segment lost 3 bases and the V segment lost 10 bases, leaving 3 bases of the junction unmatched.

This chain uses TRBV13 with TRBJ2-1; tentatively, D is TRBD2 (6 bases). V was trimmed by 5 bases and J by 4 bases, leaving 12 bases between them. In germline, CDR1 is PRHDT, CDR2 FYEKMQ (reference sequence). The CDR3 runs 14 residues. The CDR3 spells CASSLLAGYNEQFF. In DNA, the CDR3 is TGTGCCAGCAGCCTACTAGCAGGGTACAATGAGCAGTTCTTC.

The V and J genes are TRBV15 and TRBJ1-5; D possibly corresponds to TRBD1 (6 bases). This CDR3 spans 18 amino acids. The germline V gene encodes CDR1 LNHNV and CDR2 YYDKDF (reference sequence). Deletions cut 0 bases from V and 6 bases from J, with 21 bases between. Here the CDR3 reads CATSRDTQTGYGLQPQHF. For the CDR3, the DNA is TGTGCCACCAGCAGAGATACCCAAACAGGGTACGGGCTTCAGCCCCAGCATTTT.

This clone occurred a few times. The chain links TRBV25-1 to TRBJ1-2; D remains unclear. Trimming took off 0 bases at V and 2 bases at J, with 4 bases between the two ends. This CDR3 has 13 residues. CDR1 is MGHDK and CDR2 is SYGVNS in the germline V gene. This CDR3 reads CASSEYTNYGYTF. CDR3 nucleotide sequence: TGTGCCAGCAGTGAATACACGAACTATGGCTACACCTTC.

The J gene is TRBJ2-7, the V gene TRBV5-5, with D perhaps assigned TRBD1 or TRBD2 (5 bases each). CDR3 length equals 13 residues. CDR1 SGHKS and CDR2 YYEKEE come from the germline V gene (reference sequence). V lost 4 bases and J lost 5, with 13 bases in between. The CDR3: CASSRFVGDEQYF. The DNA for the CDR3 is TGTGCCAGCAGCCGTTTTGTGGGGGACGAGCAGTACTTC.

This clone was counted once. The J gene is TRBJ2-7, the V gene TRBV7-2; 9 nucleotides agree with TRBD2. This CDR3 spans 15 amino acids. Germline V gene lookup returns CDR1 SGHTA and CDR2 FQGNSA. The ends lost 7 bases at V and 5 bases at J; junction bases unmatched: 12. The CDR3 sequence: CASNTRGGVPDEQYF. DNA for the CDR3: TGTGCCAGCAACACCCGCGGGGGGGTCCCGGACGAGCAGTACTTC. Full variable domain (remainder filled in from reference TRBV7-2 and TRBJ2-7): GAGVSQSPSNKVTEKGKDVELRCDPISGHTALYWYRQSLGQGLEFLIYFQGNSAPDKSGLPSDRFSAERTGGSVSTLTIQRTQQEDSAVYLCASNTRGGVPDEQYFGPGTRLTVT.

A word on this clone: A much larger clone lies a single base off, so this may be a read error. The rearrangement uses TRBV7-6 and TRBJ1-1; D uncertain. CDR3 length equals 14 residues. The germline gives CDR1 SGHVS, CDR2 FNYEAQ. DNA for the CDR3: TGTGCCAGCAGTGAATTTCGGAGTAACACCGAAGCTTTCTTT. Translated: CASSEFRSNTEAFF.

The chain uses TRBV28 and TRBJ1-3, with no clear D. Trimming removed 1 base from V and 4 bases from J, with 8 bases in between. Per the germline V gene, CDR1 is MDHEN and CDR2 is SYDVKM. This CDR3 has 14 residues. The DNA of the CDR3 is TGTGCCAGCAGTTTATTCGGGGTAGGAAACACCATATATTTT. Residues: CASSLFGVGNTIYF.

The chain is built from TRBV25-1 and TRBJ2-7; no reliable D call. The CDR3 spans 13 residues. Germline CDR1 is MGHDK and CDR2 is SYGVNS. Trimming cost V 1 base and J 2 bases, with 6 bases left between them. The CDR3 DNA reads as TGTGCCAGCAGTGAATGGCTAACCTACGAGCAGTACTTC. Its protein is CASSEWLTYEQYF.

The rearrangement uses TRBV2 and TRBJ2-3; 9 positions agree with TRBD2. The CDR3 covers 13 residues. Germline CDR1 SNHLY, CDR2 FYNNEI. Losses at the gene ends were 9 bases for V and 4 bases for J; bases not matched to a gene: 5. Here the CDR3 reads CASLAGVSDTQYF. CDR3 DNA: TGTGCCAGTTTAGCGGGGGTGTCAGATACGCAGTATTTT.

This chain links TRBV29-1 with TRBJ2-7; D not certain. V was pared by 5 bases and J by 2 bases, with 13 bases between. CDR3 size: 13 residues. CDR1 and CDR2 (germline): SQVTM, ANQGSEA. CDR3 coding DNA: TGCAGCGTTTGCTGGCAGGACCCCTACGAGCAGTACTTC. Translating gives CSVCWQDPYEQYF.

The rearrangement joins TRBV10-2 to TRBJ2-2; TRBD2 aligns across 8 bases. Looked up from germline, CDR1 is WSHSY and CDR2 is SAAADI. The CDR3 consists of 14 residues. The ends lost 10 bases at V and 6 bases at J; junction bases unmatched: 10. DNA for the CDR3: TGCGCCACCACGTTTAGCGGGGCGCCCGGGGAGCTGTTTTTT. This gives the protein CATTFSGAPGELFF.

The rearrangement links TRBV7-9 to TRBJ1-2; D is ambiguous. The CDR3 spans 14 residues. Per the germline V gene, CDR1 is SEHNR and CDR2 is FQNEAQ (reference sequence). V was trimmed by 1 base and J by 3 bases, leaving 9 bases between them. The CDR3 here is CASSLVGHYYGYTF. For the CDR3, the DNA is TGTGCCAGCAGCTTAGTCGGCCATTACTATGGCTACACCTTC.

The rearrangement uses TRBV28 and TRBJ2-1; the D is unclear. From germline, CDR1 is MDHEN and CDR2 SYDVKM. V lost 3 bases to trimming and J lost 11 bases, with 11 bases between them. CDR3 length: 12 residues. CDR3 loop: CASSFLFEKQFF. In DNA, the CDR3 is TGTGCCAGCAGTTTCCTATTTGAGAAGCAGTTCTTC.